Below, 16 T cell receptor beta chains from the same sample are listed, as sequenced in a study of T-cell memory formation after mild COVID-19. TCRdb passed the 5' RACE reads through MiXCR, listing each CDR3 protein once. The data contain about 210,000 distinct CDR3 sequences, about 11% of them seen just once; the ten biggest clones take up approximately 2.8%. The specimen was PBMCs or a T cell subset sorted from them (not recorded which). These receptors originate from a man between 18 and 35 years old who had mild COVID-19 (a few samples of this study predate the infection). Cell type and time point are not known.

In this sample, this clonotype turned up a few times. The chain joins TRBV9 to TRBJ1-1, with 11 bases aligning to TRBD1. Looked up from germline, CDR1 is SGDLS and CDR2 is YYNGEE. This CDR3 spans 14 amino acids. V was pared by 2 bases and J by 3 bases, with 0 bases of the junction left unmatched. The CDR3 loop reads CASSVGQGDTEAFF. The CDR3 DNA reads TGTGCCAGCAGCGTGGGACAGGGGGACACTGAAGCTTTCTTT.

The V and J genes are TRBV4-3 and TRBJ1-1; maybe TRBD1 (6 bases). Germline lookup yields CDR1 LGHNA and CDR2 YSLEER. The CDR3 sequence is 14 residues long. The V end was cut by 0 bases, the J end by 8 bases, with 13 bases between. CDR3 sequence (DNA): TGCGCCAGCAGCCAAGATCTAGGGGGGCCGGAAGCTTTCTTT. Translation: CASSQDLGGPEAFF.

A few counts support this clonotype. The CDR3 sequence: CASSWGTGFSPLHF. Here the CDR3 DNA reads TGCGCCAGCAGCTGGGGGACAGGGTTTTCACCCCTCCACTTT. The chain couples TRBV5-1 to TRBJ1-6; 9 bases map to TRBD1. J gave up 9 bases and V 3 bases, and 4 bases lay outside the gene matches. Germline V gene data show CDR1 as SGHRS and CDR2 as YFSETQ. The CDR3 extends over 14 amino acids.

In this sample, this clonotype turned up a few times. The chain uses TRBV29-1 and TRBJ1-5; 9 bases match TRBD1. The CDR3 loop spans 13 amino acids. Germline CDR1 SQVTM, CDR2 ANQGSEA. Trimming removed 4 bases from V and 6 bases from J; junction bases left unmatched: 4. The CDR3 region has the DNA TGCAGCGTTGTACAGGGGGCAGGTCAGCCCCAGCATTTT. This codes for CSVVQGAGQPQHF.

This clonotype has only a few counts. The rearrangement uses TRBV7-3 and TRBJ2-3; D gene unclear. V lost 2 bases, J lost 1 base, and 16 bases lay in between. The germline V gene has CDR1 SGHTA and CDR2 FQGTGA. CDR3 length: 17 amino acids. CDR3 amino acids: CASSLRAASWGTDTQYF. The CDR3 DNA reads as TGTGCCAGCAGCTTACGTGCCGCGTCCTGGGGCACAGATACGCAGTATTTT.

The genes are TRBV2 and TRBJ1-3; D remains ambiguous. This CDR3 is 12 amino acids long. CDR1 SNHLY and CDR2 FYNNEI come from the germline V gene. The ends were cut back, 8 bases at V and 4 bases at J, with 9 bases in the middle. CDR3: CASRTEGNTIYF. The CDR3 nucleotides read TGTGCCAGCCGAACTGAGGGAAACACCATATATTTT.

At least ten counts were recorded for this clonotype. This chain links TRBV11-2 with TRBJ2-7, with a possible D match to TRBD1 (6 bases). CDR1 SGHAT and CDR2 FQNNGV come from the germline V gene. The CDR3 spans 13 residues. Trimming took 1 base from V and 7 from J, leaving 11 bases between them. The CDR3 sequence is CASSLVGGEEQYV. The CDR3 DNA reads TGTGCCAGCAGCTTAGTTGGGGGCGAAGAGCAGTACGTC.

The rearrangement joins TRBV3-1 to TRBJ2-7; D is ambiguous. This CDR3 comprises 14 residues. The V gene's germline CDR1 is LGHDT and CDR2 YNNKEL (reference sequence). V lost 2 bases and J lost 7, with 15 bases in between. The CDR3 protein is CASSQISGPSEQYF. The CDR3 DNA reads TGTGCCAGCAGCCAAATCTCGGGCCCCTCTGAGCAGTACTTC.

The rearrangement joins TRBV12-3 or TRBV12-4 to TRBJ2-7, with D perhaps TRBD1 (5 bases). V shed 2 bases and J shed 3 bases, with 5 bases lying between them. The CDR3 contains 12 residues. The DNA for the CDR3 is TGTGCCAGCAGTTTAACAGGCTACGAGCAGTACTTC. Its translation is CASSLTGYEQYF.

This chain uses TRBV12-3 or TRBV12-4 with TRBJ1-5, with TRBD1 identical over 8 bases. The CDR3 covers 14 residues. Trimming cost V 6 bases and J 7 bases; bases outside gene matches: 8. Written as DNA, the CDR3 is TGTGCCAGCAGGATTGGGACAGGCCAACAGCCCCAGCATTTT. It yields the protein CASRIGTGQQPQHF.

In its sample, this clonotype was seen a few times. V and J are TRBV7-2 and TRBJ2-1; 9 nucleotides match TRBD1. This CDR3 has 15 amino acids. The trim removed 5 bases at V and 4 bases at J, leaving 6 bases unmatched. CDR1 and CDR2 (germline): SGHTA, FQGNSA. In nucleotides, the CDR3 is TGTGCCAGCAGCCCTGACAGGGGGTTTTACAATGAGCAGTTCTTC. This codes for CASSPDRGFYNEQFF.

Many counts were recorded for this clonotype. The CDR3 is CASSLGTSYGYTF. CDR3 nucleotides: TGTGCCAGCAGCTTGGGCACTTCCTATGGCTACACCTTC. The chain has TRBV11-2 and TRBJ1-2; D is ambiguous. This CDR3 is built from 13 residues. The V gene's germline CDR1 is SGHAT and CDR2 FQNNGV. The V end was cut by 3 bases, the J end by 4 bases, with 9 bases between.

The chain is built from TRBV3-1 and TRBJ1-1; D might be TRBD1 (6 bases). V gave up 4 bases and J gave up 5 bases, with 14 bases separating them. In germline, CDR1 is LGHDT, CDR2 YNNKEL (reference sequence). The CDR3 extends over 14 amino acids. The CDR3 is CASSLGGPRTEAFF. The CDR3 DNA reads TGTGCCAGCAGCCTAGGGGGACCCAGGACTGAAGCTTTCTTT.

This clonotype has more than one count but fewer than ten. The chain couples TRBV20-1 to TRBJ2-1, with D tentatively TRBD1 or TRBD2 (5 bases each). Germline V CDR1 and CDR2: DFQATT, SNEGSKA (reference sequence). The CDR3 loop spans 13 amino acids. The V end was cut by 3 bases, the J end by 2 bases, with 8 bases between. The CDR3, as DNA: TGCAGTGCTAGCGGGACCACCTACAATGAGCAGTTCTTC. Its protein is CSASGTTYNEQFF.

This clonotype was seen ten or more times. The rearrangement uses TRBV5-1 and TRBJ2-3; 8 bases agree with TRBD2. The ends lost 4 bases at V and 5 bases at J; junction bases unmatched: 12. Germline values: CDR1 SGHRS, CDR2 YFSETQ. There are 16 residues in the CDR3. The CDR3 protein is CASSPLAGGIEDTQYF. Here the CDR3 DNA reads TGCGCCAGCAGCCCCCTGGCGGGGGGCATTGAAGATACGCAGTATTTT.

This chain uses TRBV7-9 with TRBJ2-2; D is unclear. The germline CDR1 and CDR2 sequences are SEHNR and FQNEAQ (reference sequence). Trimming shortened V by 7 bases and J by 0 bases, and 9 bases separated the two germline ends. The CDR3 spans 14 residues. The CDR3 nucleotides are TGTGCCAGCACCGTTACTCCGAACACCGGGGAGCTGTTTTTT. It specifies CASTVTPNTGELFF.